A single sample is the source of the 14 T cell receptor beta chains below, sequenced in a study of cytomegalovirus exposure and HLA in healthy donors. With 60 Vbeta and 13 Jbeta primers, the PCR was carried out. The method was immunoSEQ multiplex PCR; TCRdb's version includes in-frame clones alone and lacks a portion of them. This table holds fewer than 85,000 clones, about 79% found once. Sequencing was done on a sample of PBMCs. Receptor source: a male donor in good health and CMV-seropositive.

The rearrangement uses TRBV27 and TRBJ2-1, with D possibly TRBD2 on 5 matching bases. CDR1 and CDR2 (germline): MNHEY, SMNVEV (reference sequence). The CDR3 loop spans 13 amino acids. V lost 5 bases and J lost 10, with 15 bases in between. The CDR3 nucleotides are TGTGCCAGCAGTACCCCGCCTAGCCGGGAGCAGTTCTTC. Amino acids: CASSTPPSREQFF.

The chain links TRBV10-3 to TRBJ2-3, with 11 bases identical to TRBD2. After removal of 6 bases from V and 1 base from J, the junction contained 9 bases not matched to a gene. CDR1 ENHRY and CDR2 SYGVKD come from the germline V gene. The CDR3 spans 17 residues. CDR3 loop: CAIRGGLAGGGTDTQYF. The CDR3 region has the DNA TGTGCCATCAGGGGCGGGCTAGCGGGAGGAGGCACAGATACGCAGTATTTT.

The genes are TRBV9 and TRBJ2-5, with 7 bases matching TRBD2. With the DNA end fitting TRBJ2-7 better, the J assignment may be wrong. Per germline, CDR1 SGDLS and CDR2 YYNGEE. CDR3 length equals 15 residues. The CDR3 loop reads CASSVSGGSSYEQYF. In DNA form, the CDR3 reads TGTGCCAGCAGCGTCTCGGGCGGGAGCTCCTACGAGCAGTACTTC.

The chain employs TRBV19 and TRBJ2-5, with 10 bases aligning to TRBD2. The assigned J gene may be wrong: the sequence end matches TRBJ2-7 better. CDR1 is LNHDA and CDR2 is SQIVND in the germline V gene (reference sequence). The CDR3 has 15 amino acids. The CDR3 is CASSPRTSGPYEQYF. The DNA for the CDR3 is TGTGCCAGTAGTCCCCGGACTAGCGGTCCTTACGAGCAGTACTTC.

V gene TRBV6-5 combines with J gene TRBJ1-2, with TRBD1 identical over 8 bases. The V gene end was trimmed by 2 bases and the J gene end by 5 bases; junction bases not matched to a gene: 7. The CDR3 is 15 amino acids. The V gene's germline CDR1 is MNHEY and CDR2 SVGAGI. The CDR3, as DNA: TGTGCCAGCAGTTACCGGGACACAGGGGGGTATGGCTACACCTTC. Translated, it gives CASSYRDTGGYGYTF.

The CDR3 DNA reads TGCGCCAGCAGCTTGGAGGGACTAGCGTTGAGGGAGCAGTACTTC. This translates into CASSLEGLALREQYF. V usage is TRBV5-1 and J usage is TRBJ2-7, with 10 positions matching TRBD2. The CDR3 loop spans 15 amino acids. With 0 bases clipped from V and 7 bases from J, the junction kept 7 bases outside the gene matches. Per the germline V gene, CDR1 is SGHRS and CDR2 is YFSETQ.

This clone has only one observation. DNA for the CDR3: TGTGCCAGCAGCTTGGGTGCAACAGGGCCCTCTGGAAACACCATATATTTT. This sequence encodes CASSLGATGPSGNTIYF. The chain employs TRBV7-9 and TRBJ1-3; D is perhaps TRBD1 (6 bases). Germline CDR1 is SEHNR and CDR2 is FQNEAQ (reference sequence). This CDR3 has 17 amino acids. Trimming pared 3 bases from V and 0 bases from J, leaving 15 bases between.

The CDR3 loop reads CASSQWTANYGYTF. As DNA, the CDR3 is TGTGCCAGCAGCCAGTGGACAGCGAACTATGGCTACACCTTC. The gene calls are TRBV7-9 and TRBJ1-2; weak D call: TRBD1 (6 bases). V lost 5 bases and J 2 bases, leaving 12 bases between the germline ends. CDR1 and CDR2 (germline): SEHNR, FQNEAQ (reference sequence). The CDR3 length is 14 residues.

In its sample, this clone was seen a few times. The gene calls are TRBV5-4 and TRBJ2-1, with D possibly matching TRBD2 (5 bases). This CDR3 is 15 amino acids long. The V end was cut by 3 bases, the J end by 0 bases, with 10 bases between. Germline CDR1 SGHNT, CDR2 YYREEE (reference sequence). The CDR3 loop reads CASSSTRRSYNEQFF. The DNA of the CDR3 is TGTGCCAGCAGCTCTACTAGACGCTCCTACAATGAGCAGTTCTTC.

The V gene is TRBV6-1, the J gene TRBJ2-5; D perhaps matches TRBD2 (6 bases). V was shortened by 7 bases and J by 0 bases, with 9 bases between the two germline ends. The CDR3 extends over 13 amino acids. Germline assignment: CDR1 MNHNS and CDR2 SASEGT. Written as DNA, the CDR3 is TGTGCCAGCACTCGACTAGACCAAGAGACCCAGTACTTC. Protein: CASTRLDQETQYF.

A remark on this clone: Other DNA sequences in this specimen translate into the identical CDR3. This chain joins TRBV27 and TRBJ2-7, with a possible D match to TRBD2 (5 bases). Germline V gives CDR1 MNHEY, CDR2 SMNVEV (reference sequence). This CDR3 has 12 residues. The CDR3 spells CSKKKAAYEQYF. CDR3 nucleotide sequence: TGTTCCAAGAAGAAAGCGGCATACGAGCAGTACTTC.

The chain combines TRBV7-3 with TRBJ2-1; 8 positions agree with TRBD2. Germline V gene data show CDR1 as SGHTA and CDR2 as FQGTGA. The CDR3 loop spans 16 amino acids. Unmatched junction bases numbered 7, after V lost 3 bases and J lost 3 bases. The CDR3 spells CASSLGGAGGYNEQFF. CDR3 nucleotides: TGTGCCAGCAGCTTGGGGGGCGCGGGGGGCTACAATGAGCAGTTCTTC.

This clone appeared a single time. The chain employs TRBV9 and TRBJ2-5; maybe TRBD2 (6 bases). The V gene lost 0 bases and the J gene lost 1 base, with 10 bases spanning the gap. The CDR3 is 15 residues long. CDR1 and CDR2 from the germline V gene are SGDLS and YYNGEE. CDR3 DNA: TGTGCCAGCAGCGTAGAGGGAGGTCGCCAAGAGACCCAGTACTTC. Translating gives CASSVEGGRQETQYF.

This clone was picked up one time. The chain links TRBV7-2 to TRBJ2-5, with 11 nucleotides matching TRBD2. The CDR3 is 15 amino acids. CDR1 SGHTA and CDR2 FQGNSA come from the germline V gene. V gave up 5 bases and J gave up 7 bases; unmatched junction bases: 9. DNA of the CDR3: TGTGCCAGCAGCCGTTATAGCGGGGGGGCGGGGACCCAGTACTTC. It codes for CASSRYSGGAGTQYF.